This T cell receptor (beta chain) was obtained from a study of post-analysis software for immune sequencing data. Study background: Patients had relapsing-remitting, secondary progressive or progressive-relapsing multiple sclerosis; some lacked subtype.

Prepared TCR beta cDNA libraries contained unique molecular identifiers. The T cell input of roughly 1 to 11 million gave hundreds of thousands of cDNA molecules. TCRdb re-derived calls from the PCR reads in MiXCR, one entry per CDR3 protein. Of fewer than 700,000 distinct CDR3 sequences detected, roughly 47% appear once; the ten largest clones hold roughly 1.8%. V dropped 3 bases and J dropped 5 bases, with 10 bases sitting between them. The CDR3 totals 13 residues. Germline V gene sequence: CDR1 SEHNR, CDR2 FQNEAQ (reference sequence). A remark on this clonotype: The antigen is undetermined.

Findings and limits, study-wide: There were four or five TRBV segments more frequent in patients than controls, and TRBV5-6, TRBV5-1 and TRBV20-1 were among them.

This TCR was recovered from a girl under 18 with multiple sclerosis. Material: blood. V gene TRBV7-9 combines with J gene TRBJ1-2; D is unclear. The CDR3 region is CASSLIENYGYTF. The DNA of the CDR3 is TGTGCCAGCAGCTTGATAGAGAATTATGGCTACACCTTC. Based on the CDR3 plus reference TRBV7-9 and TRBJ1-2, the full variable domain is DTGVSQNPRHKITKRGQNVTFRCDPISEHNRLYWYRQTLGQGPEFLTYFQNEAQLEKSRLLSDRFSAERPKGSFSTLEIQRTEQGDSAMYLCASSLIENYGYTFGSGTRLTVV.